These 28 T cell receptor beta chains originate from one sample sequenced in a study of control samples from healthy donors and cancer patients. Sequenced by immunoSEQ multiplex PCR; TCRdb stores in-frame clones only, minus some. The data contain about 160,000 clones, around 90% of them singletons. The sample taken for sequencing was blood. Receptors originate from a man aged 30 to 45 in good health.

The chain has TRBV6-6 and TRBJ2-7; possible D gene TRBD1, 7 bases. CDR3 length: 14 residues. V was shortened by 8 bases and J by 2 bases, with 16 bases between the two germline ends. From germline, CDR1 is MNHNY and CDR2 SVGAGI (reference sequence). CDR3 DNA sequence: TGTGCCAGCGCCCGGGGGACAGCCGCCTACGAGCAGTACTTC. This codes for CASARGTAAYEQYF.

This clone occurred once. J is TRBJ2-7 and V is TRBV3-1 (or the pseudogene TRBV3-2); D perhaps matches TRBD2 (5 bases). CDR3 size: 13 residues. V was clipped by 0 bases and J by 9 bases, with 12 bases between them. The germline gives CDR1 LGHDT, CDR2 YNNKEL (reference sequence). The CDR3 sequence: CASSQDRGLGQYF. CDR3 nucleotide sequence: TGTGCCAGCAGCCAAGATCGAGGGTTGGGGCAGTACTTC.

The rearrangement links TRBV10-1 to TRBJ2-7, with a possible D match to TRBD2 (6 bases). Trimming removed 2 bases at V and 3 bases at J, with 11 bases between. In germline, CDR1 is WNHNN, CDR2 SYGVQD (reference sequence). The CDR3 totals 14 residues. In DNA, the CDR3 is TGCGCCAGCAGTGAGGGCGGGAAATGCTACGAGCAGTACTTC. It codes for CASSEGGKCYEQYF.

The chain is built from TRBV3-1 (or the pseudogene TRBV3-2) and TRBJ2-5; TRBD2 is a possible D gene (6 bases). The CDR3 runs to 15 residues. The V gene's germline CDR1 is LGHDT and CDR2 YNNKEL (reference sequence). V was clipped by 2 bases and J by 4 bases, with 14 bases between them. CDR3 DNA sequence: TGTGCCAGCAGCCAAAACAGTGGGGGAGGAGAGACCCAGTACTTC. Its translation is CASSQNSGGGETQYF.

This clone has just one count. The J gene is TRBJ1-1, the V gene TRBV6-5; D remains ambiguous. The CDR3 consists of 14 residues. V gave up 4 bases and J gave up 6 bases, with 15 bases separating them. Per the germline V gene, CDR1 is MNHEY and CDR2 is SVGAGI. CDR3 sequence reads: CASSSMSPIPEAFF. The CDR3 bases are TGTGCCAGCAGTTCGATGTCTCCGATCCCTGAAGCTTTCTTT.

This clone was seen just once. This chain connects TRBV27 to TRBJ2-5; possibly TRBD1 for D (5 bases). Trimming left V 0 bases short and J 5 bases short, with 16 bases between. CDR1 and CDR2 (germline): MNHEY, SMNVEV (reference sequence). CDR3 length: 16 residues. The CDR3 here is CASSLSAGYLGETQYF. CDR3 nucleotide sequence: TGTGCCAGCAGTTTATCGGCAGGGTACCTCGGGGAGACCCAGTACTTC.

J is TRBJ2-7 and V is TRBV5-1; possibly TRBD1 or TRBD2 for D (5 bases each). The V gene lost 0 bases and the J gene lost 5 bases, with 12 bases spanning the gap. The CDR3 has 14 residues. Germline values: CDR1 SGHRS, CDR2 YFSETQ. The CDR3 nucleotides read TGCGCCAGCAGCTTGGCCGACAGAGGGAACGAGCAGTACTTC. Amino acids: CASSLADRGNEQYF.

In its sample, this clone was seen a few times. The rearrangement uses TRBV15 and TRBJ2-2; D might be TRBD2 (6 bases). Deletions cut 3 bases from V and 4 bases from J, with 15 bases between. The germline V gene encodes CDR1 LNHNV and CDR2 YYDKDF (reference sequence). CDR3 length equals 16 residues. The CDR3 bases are TGTGCCACCAGCAGGCTTGAAGTAGCGGTCACCGGGGAGCTGTTTTTT. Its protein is CATSRLEVAVTGELFF. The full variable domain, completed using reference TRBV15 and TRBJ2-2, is DAMVIQNPRYQVTQFGKPVTLSCSQTLNHNVMYWYQQKSSQAPKLLFHYYDKDFNNEADTPDNFQSRRPNTSFCFLDIRSPGLGDTAMYLCATSRLEVAVTGELFFGEGSRLTVL.

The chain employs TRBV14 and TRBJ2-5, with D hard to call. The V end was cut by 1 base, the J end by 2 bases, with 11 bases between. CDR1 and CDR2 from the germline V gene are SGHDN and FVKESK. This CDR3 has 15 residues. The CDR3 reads CASSQASLMQETQYF. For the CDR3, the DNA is TGTGCCAGCAGCCAAGCGTCGTTGATGCAAGAGACCCAGTACTTC.

DNA for the CDR3: TGTGCCAGCAGCCCTGACAGGCCTAATCAGCCCCAGCATTTT. Translating it yields CASSPDRPNQPQHF. This chain uses TRBV7-8 with TRBJ1-5; D possibly corresponds to TRBD1 (6 bases). The CDR3 spans 14 residues. Germline values: CDR1 SGHVS, CDR2 FQNEAQ. V lost 5 bases, J lost 4 bases, and 12 bases lay in between.

The CDR3 reads CASSVAGARTDTQYF. The DNA for the CDR3 is TGTGCCAGCAGCGTAGCGGGGGCCCGCACAGATACGCAGTATTTT. This chain joins TRBV9 and TRBJ2-3, with D perhaps matching TRBD1 or TRBD2 (6 bases each). Germline V gene lookup returns CDR1 SGDLS and CDR2 YYNGEE. V was cut by 0 bases and J by 1 base, with 9 bases left in between. The CDR3 is made up of 15 amino acids.

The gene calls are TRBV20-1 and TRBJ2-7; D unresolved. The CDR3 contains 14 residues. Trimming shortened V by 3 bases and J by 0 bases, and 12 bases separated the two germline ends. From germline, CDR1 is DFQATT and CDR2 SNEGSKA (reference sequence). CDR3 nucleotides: TGCAGTGCTAGTCGTAGCCTTAGCTCCTACGAGCAGTACTTC. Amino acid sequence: CSASRSLSSYEQYF.

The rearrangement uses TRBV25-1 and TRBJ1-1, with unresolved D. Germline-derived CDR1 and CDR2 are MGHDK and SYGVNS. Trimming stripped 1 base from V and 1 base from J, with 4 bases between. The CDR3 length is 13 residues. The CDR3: CASSESGNTEAFF. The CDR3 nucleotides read TGTGCCAGCAGTGAATCGGGGAACACTGAAGCTTTCTTT.

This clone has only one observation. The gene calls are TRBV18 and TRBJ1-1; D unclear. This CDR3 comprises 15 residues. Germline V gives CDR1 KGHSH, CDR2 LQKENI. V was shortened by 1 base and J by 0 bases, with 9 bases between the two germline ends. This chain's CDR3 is CASSPRQEMNTEAFF. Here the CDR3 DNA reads TGTGCCAGCTCACCACGGCAGGAGATGAACACTGAAGCTTTCTTT.

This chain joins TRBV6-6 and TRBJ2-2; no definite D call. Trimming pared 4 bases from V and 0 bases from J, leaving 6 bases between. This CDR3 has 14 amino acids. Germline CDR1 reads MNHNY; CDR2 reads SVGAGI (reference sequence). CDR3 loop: CASSSDSNTGELFF. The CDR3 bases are TGTGCCAGCAGTTCTGATTCGAACACCGGGGAGCTGTTTTTT.

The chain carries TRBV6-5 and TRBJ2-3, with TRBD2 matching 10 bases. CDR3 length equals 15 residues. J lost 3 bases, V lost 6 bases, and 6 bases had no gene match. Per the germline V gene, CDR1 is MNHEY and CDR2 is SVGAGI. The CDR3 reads CASRHGLAATDTQYF. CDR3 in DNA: TGTGCCAGCAGGCACGGACTAGCGGCGACAGATACGCAGTATTTT.

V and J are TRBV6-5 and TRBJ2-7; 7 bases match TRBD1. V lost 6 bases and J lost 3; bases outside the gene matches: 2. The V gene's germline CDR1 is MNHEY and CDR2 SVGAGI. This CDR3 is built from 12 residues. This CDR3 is CASRNRGYEQYF. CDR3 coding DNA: TGTGCCAGCAGGAACAGGGGCTACGAGCAGTACTTC.

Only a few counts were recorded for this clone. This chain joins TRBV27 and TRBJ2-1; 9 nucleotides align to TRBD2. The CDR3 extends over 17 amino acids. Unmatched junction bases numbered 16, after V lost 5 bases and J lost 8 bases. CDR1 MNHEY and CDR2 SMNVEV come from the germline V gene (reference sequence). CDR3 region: CASSPRVAGVSRDEQFF. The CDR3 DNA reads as TGTGCCAGCAGTCCCCGGGTAGCGGGAGTGTCTAGAGATGAGCAGTTCTTC.

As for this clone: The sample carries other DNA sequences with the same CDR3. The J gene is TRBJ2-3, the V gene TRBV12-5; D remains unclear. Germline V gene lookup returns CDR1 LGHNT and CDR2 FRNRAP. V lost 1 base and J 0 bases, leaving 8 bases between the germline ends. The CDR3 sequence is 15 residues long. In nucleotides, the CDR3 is TGTGCTAGTGGTTTGGGGCTAACTAGCACAGATACGCAGTATTTT. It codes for CASGLGLTSTDTQYF.

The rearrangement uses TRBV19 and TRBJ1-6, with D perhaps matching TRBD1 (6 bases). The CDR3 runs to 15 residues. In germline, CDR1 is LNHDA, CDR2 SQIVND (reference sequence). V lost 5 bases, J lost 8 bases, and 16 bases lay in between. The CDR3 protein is CASSAGHLRDSPLHF. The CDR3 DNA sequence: TGTGCCAGTAGTGCGGGACATCTTAGGGATTCACCCCTCCACTTT.

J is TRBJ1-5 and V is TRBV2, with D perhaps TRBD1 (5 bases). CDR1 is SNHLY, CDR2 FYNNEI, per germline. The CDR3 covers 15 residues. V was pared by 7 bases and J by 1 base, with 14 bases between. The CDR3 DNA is TGTGCCAGCAACCCCCAGGGTGGGAGCAATCAGCCCCAGCATTTT. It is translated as CASNPQGGSNQPQHF.

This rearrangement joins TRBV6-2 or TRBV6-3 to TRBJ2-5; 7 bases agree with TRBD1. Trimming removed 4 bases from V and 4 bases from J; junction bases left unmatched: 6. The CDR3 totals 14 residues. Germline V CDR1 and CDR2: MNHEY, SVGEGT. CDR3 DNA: TGTGCCAGCAGTTCTACAGGGGTTGCAGAGACCCAGTACTTC. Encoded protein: CASSSTGVAETQYF.

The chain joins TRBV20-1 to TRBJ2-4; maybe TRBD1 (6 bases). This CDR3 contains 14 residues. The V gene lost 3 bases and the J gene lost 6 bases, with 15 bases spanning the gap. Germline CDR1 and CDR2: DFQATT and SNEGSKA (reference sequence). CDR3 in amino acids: CSASSQDRLNIQYF. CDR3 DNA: TGCAGTGCTAGTTCCCAAGACAGGTTAAACATTCAGTACTTC.

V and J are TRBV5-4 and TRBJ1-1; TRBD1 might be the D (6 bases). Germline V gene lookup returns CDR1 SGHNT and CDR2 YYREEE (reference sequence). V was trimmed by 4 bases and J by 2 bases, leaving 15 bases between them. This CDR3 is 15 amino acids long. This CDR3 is CASSPWRGQNTEAFF. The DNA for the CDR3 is TGTGCCAGCAGCCCGTGGAGGGGACAAAACACTGAAGCTTTCTTT.

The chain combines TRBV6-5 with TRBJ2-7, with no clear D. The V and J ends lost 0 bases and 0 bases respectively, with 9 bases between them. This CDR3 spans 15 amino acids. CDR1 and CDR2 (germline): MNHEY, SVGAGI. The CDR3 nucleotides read TGTGCCAGCAGTTACTCGCTCGCCAACTCCTACGAGCAGTACTTC. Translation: CASSYSLANSYEQYF.

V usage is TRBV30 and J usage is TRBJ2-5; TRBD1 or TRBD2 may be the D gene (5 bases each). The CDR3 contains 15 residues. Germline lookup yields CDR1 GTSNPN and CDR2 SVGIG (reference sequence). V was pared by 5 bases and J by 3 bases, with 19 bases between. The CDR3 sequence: CAWVKGRWMEETQYF. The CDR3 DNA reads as TGTGCCTGGGTCAAGGGACGGTGGATGGAAGAGACCCAGTACTTC.

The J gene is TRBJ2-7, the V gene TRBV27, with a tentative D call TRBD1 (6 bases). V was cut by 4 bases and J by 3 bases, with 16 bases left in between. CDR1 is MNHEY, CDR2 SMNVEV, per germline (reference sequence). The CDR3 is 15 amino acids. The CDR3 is CASSSALRGGYEQYF. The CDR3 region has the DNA TGTGCCAGCAGTTCGGCCCTCAGGGGCGGCTACGAGCAGTACTTC.

In DNA form, the CDR3 reads TGTGCCAGCAGCCCTCCGGGACGCAGCGTCTCTGGGGCCAACGTCCTGACTTTC. Translation gives CASSPPGRSVSGANVLTF. J is TRBJ2-6 and V is TRBV21-1. TRBV21-1 is a pseudogene. CDR3 length: 18 residues.